Below are 6 T cell receptor beta chains sequenced from a single sample in a study of blood T cell repertoires in COVID-19. This table comes from immunoSEQ multiplex PCR, and its TCRdb copy is limited to in-frame clones, with some not included. The profile covers hundreds of thousands of clones, with more than 80% appearing a single time and 8% to 13% taken by the ten largest. The sample was peripheral blood. Receptors originate from a woman over 75 with acute or convalescent COVID-19.

The J gene is TRBJ2-7, the V gene TRBV3-1 (or the pseudogene TRBV3-2); 8 positions agree with TRBD2. The germline V gene encodes CDR1 LGHDT and CDR2 YNNKEL (reference sequence). CDR3 length equals 15 residues. V dropped 1 base and J dropped 0; count of bases not matched to a gene: 2. CDR3 nucleotide sequence: TGTGCCAGCAGCCAAGCACTAGCGGCCTCCTACGAGCAGTACTTC. It encodes CASSQALAASYEQYF.

This chain uses TRBV21-1 with TRBJ1-1; no check of the table's D call, TRBD1, against the DNA was made. TRBV21-1 has pseudogene status. The CDR3 totals 14 residues. The chain's CDR3 is CASSTPTGDTEAFF. CDR3 sequence (DNA): TGTGCCAGCAGCACTCCGACAGGAGACACTGAAGCTTTCTTT.

The chain recombines TRBV5-1 with TRBJ2-3, with TRBD1 identical over 9 bases. The V and J ends lost 1 base and 3 bases, in that order; junction bases with no gene match: 6. This CDR3 region has 16 residues. CDR1 is SGHRS and CDR2 is YFSETQ in the germline V gene. CDR3 DNA: TGCGCCAGCAGCTTGCCGGTGACAGGGGGAACAGATACGCAGTATTTT. Encoded protein: CASSLPVTGGTDTQYF.

This clone was seen a handful of times. The rearrangement links TRBV5-1 to TRBJ2-3; 8 bases agree with TRBD2. The CDR3 loop spans 15 amino acids. The ends lost 7 bases at V and 4 bases at J; junction bases unmatched: 11. Germline CDR1 SGHRS, CDR2 YFSETQ. The DNA of the CDR3 is TGCGCCAGCGGCCGAGCGGGGGACGTCGCAGATACGCAGTATTTT. Translating it yields CASGRAGDVADTQYF.

CDR3 sequence (DNA): TGTGCCAGCAGCTTTGCGGGAGGGTTATACGAGCAGTACTTC. It is translated as CASSFAGGLYEQYF. This chain connects TRBV7-2 to TRBJ2-7; 9 bases are a match to TRBD2. V trimming: 3 bases; J trimming: 4 bases; junction bases outside the gene matches: 4. The CDR3 loop spans 14 amino acids. The germline CDR1 and CDR2 sequences are SGHTA and FQGNSA.

This chain links TRBV11-1 with TRBJ2-1, with D unclear. Germline V lookup: CDR1 SGHAT, CDR2 FQDESV (reference sequence). CDR3 length equals 15 residues. V was clipped by 1 base and J by 0 bases, with 7 bases between them. CDR3 DNA sequence: TGTGCCAGCAGCTTAGGAACAAGCTCCTACAATGAGCAGTTCTTC. It specifies CASSLGTSSYNEQFF.